This T cell receptor beta chain was sequenced in a study of shared clonotypes between healthy human individuals. Study-wide background: A donor's plate count was three for CD4 naive and three for CD4 memory; CD8 naive had two and CD8 memory one. Notes on the study in general: Deeper or shallower sequencing was expected to change how clonotypes are shared among donors. A generally larger estimated richness was seen in naive subsets than in memory subsets.

Donors, healthy HIV-negative adults, lacked recent acute infections or vaccinations. Measured with immunoSEQ multiplex PCR; TCRdb has only the in-frame clones, and not every one. The sample contains 1,400,000 or so clones, approximately 98.5% of which appear only once. In regard to this clone: Its antigen is unknown.

CDR3 size: 14 residues. CDR1 is WSHSY, CDR2 SAAADI, per germline. With 7 bases removed from V and 0 bases from J, the gap between germline ends came to 13 bases. The chain joins TRBV10-2 to TRBJ2-7; no reliable D call. The source of this sequence is a young man in good health. The sample taken for sequencing was naive CD4+ T cells sorted from blood. As to subset: CD45RA+ positively selected. The CDR3 sequence is CASKAEWDSYEQYF. CDR3 nucleotides: TGCGCCAGCAAGGCGGAGTGGGACTCCTACGAGCAGTACTTC.